This T cell receptor (beta chain) was sequenced for a study of blood T cell repertoires in COVID-19. The protocol was immunoSEQ multiplex PCR, while the TCRdb copy is restricted to in-frame clones and leaves out a portion. The sample includes 150,000 to 200,000 clones, over 75% of them seen just once. The ends lost 2 bases at V and 3 bases at J; junction bases unmatched: 11. The CDR3 totals 17 residues. CDR1 and CDR2 from the germline V gene are SGDLS and YYNGEE. Material for sequencing was PBMCs or T cells enriched from blood (not recorded which). This receptor was taken from a man aged 40-49 years who had recovered from COVID-19. This chain links TRBV9 with TRBJ1-2; 9 bases map to TRBD1. The CDR3 bases are TGTGCCAGCAGCGTGATGGTTACAGGGGGCATCGACTATGGCTACACCTTC. It specifies CASSVMVTGGIDYGYTF.